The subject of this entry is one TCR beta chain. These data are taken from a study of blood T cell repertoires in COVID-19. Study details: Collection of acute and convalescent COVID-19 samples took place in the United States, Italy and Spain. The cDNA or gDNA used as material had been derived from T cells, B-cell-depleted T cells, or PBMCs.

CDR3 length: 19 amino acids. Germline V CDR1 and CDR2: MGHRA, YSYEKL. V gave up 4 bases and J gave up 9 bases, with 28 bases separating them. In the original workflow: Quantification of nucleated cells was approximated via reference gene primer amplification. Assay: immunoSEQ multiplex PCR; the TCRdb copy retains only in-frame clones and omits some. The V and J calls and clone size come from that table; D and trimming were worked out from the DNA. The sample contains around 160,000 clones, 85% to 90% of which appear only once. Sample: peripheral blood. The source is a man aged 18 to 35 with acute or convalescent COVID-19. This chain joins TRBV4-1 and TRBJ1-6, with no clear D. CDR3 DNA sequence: TGCGCCAGCAGCCGACCCCCGTACGAGGGCCTAGAGGGTGGTTCACCCCTCCACTTT. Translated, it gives CASSRPPYEGLEGGSPLHF.